This T cell receptor (beta chain) was captured by sequencing in a study of blood T cell repertoires in COVID-19. Libraries were prepared by immunoSEQ multiplex PCR; TCRdb keeps only in-frame clonotypes and omits some of them. The sample shows 210,000 or so clones, around 90% of them seen only once. In germline, CDR1 is MNHEY, CDR2 SVGAGI. The CDR3 spans 16 residues. V was clipped by 0 bases and J by 1 base; unmatched bases: 5. Specimen: peripheral blood. The rearrangement joins TRBV6-5 to TRBJ1-2; 7 bases match TRBD1. The receptor's source is a man aged 18 to 29 with active or convalescent COVID-19. The CDR3 DNA follows: TGTGCCAGCAGTTACTCTGGGGGACAGATTAACTATGGCTACACCTTC. Protein: CASSYSGGQINYGYTF.